Shown below are 10 T cell receptor beta chains from a single sample sequenced in a study of T cell repertoires in aging, cancer and after chemotherapy. Multiplex touch-down PCR with TRB-A/B primers amplified rearranged V-D-J TRB sequences. TCRdb independently ran MiXCR on the multiplex PCR reads; one entry per CDR3 protein. The sample has several thousand distinct CDR3 sequences; around a third are singletons. The template was genomic DNA from peripheral blood, not RNA. Source material: blood. The receptors stem from a human donor with a blood cancer. The donor label of this sample is uncertain.

By proportion, this clonotype is medium-sized (0.01 to 0.1%). V usage is TRBV19 and J usage is TRBJ1-6, with D possibly being TRBD1 (6 bases). This CDR3 comprises 13 residues. Trimming left V 10 bases short and J 9 bases short, with 16 bases between. Germline V CDR1 and CDR2: LNHDA, SQIVND (reference sequence). The CDR3 here is CATRQAPISPLHF. DNA for the CDR3: TGTGCCACCCGACAGGCCCCTATTTCACCCCTCCACTTT.

This clonotype was seen just once. The rearrangement joins TRBV7-9 to TRBJ2-1; D remains ambiguous. CDR1 and CDR2 (germline): SEHNR, FQNEAQ (reference sequence). The germline V and J ends were trimmed by 3 bases and 5 bases, with 5 bases remaining between them. This CDR3 contains 12 residues. CDR3: CASSFEHNEQFF. CDR3 DNA: TGTGCCAGCAGCTTCGAGCACAATGAGCAGTTCTTC.

The count of this clonotype is one. A read error may be the cause here, since a much bigger clone is one base away. The chain employs TRBV5-6 and TRBJ2-1; 7 bases match TRBD1. The ends lost 6 bases at V and 6 bases at J; junction bases unmatched: 12. The germline CDR1 and CDR2 sequences are SGHDT and YYEEEE. The CDR3 runs 15 residues. CDR3 amino acids: CASIVTGSGGNEQFF. The CDR3 DNA reads TGTGCCAGCATCGTGACAGGGAGTGGGGGCAATGAGCAGTTCTTC.

The J gene is TRBJ1-5, the V gene TRBV6-2 or TRBV6-3, with TRBD1 as a possible D gene (5 bases). Germline lookup yields CDR1 MNHEY and CDR2 SVGEGT. The V end was cut by 2 bases, the J end by 6 bases, with 5 bases between. The CDR3 consists of 12 residues. In DNA form, the CDR3 reads TGTGCCAGCAGTTACGGGGCTCAGCCCCAGCATTTT. It codes for CASSYGAQPQHF.

This clonotype was observed a single time. This chain connects TRBV19 to TRBJ1-2; 7 positions match TRBD1. This CDR3 has 14 residues. Losses at the gene ends were 3 bases for V and 4 bases for J; bases not matched to a gene: 5. Per the germline V gene, CDR1 is LNHDA and CDR2 is SQIVND (reference sequence). The CDR3 reads CASSIAGTAYGYTF. The CDR3, as DNA: TGTGCCAGTAGTATCGCCGGGACAGCCTATGGCTACACCTTC.

The genes are TRBV6-5 and TRBJ2-1; D is undetermined. Per germline, CDR1 MNHEY and CDR2 SVGAGI. Trimming left V 2 bases short and J 8 bases short, with 10 bases between. The CDR3 length is 13 residues. The CDR3 DNA reads as TGTGCCAGCAGTTACCGCAATTCATATGAGCAGTTCTTC. It specifies CASSYRNSYEQFF.

The chain combines TRBV12-3 or TRBV12-4 with TRBJ2-2; TRBD2 matches 14 bases. The CDR3 consists of 17 residues. Trimming cost V 6 bases and J 6 bases; bases outside gene matches: 9. CDR3 region: CASSSGLAGAVAGELFF. CDR3 sequence (DNA): TGTGCCAGCAGCTCGGGACTAGCGGGAGCAGTCGCCGGGGAGCTGTTTTTT.

V usage is TRBV11-1 and J usage is TRBJ2-5, with TRBD2 identical over 9 bases. The CDR3 has 21 amino acids. After removal of 5 bases from V and 0 bases from J, the junction contained 22 bases not matched to a gene. The germline V gene has CDR1 SGHAT and CDR2 FQDESV (reference sequence). CDR3 sequence (DNA): TGTGCCAGCAGCCGACCTAGCGGGACAGACGTCTTGGCCCTGTACCAAGAGACCCAGTACTTC. Protein product: CASSRPSGTDVLALYQETQYF.

Regarding this clonotype: Just one base apart from a much larger clone, this may be a read error. The CDR3 does not close with the conserved phenylalanine or tryptophan, likely indicating a read error. J is TRBJ2-7 and V is TRBV6-5; D is undetermined. The germline V gene has CDR1 MNHEY and CDR2 SVGAGI. V lost 2 bases and J lost 7, with 18 bases in between. The CDR3 loop spans 15 amino acids. The CDR3 region is CASSYGGATSGEQYI. In DNA form, the CDR3 reads TGTGCCAGCAGTTACGGTGGAGCCACCTCGGGTGAGCAGTACATC.

The chain combines TRBV29-1 with TRBJ2-1, with 14 bases aligning to TRBD2. CDR3 length: 15 residues. Germline loops: CDR1 SQVTM, CDR2 ANQGSEA. V dropped 4 bases and J dropped 6; count of bases not matched to a gene: 5. CDR3 protein: CSVAGLAGEGNEQFF. Written as DNA, the CDR3 is TGCAGCGTTGCGGGACTAGCGGGAGAGGGCAATGAGCAGTTCTTC.